A selection of T cell receptor beta chains follows, all from one sample in a study of blood T cell repertoires in COVID-19. Clones were read by immunoSEQ multiplex PCR, and TCRdb kept only the in-frame ones, dropping some. The sample comprises about 330,000 clones, roughly 87% of which are singletons, and roughly 1% rests with the top ten. Sequenced material: PBMCs or T cells enriched from blood (not recorded which). The receptor source for this set is a woman in her twenties or thirties who had recovered from COVID-19. The CDR3 runs from the conserved cysteine through the conserved F or W. The order of the fields is D gene, J gene, V gene, clone size, CDR3 DNA, CDR3 protein. D genes are given only for firm matches. Clone size is given for some rows only: seen once, a few or many times, or a class if the clone is expanded.

>NA|TRBJ1-1|TRBV9|NA
TGTGCCAGCAGCCCCCGGGTCGCCACTGAAGCTTTCTTT
CASSPRVATEAFF
>TRBD1|TRBJ1-5|TRBV7-9|NA
TGTGCCAGCAGCTTACCGGGACAGGGGAGCAATCAGCCCCAGCATTTT
CASSLPGQGSNQPQHF
>TRBD1|TRBJ2-7|TRBV7-8|NA
TGTGCCAGCAGCTCACCCCATGACAGGGCAGAGTACGAGCAGTACTTC
CASSSPHDRAEYEQYF
>NA|TRBJ1-5|TRBV28|once
TGTGCCAGCAGTTTATTCGCCTGGACAGAGGTTCAGCCCCAGCATTTT
CASSLFAWTEVQPQHF
>NA|TRBJ2-7|TRBV18|NA
TGTGCCAGCTCACCAAAACAGAACTCCTACGAGCAGTACTTC
CASSPKQNSYEQYF
>NA|TRBJ1-2|TRBV25-1|NA
TGTGCCAGCTCTGTCAGGGAAAACTATGGCTACACCTTC
CASSVRENYGYTF
>NA|TRBJ2-7|TRBV10-3|NA
TGTGCCACCGCTCAGGGGTCTAGATTCAGCGAGCAGTACTTC
CATAQGSRFSEQYF
>NA|TRBJ2-5|TRBV9|NA
TGTGCCAGCAGCGTAGTGTCGGGGGGCGTGGAGACCCAGTACTTC
CASSVVSGGVETQYF
>NA|TRBJ2-3|TRBV12-3/TRBV12-4|NA
TGTGCCAGCAGTTCTACCACAGATACGCAGTATTTT
CASSSTTDTQYF
>TRBD1|TRBJ2-2|TRBV27|NA
TGTGCCAGCAGTACATACAGGGGGCCGTCCGGGGAGCTGTTTTTT
CASSTYRGPSGELFF
>NA|TRBJ1-6|TRBV4-3|NA
TGCGCCAGCAGCCAAGATGGGGGGGGACCTAATTCACCCCTCCACTTT
CASSQDGGGPNSPLHF
>TRBD1|TRBJ2-1|TRBV7-8|NA
TGTGCCAGCAGCTATCCACCAGGGGGCAATGAGCAGTTCTTC
CASSYPPGGNEQFF
>NA|TRBJ2-5|TRBV6-1|NA
TGTGCCAGCAGTGAAGTATCGGGGGGCGGTGAGACCCAGTACTTC
CASSEVSGGGETQYF
>TRBD2|TRBJ2-2|TRBV7-9|NA
TGTGCCAGCAGCCAGGGGACTAGTATCACCGGGGAGCTGTTTTTT
CASSQGTSITGELFF
>NA|TRBJ1-5|TRBV27|NA
TGTGCCAGCAGTTTATCGAGGGGGACGGAGACAAATCAGCCCCAGCATTTT
CASSLSRGTETNQPQHF
>NA|TRBJ1-4|TRBV9|NA
TGTGCCAGCAGCGGGGAGACAGGAACAAATGAAAAACTGTTTTTT
CASSGETGTNEKLFF
>TRBD1|TRBJ1-3|TRBV18|few
TGTGCCAGCTCATCGGACAGGGGGCCTGGAAACACCATATATTTT
CASSSDRGPGNTIYF
>TRBD1|TRBJ2-7|TRBV16|NA
TGTGCCAGCAGCCCTCGGACAGGGGAATACGAGCAGTACTTC
CASSPRTGEYEQYF
>NA|TRBJ1-6|TRBV6-2/TRBV6-3|NA
TGTGCCAGCAGTTACGCGGAAACAGGGACCGTGGACTCACCCCTCCACTTT
CASSYAETGTVDSPLHF
>TRBD2|TRBJ2-1|TRBV19|NA
TGTGCCAGTAGCCCAGCGGGGGGACCCGCTAACAATGAGCAGTTCTTC
CASSPAGGPANNEQFF
>NA|TRBJ2-7|TRBV18|NA
TGTGCCAGCTCACCTCGAACGGTCTACGAGCAGTACTTC
CASSPRTVYEQYF